What follows are 28 T cell receptor beta chains derived from one specimen sequenced in a study of naive and memory T cell subsets. Treatment here: skin biopsy from PPD injection site in Mantoux-positive individual. The library had UMIs added by 3' ligation of an oligonucleotide to TCR cDNA. Ligated cDNA underwent four rounds of PCR with nested alpha and beta constant region primers and SP2. MiXCR, applied by TCRdb to the UMI-ligation and nested PCR reads, yields one record per CDR3 protein. The sample shows tens of thousands of distinct CDR3 sequences, roughly 6% of them seen only once. Sequencing used skin, obtained from a tuberculin skin test site. The origin of the receptors is an adult in good health.

The rearrangement uses TRBV6-6 and TRBJ1-4; no reliable D call. CDR1 MNHNY and CDR2 SVGAGI come from the germline V gene (reference sequence). The CDR3 is 14 amino acids. Trimming left V 5 bases short and J 0 bases short, with 7 bases between. The CDR3: CASSAASTNEKLFF. DNA for the CDR3: TGTGCCAGCAGTGCAGCCTCAACTAATGAAAAACTGTTTTTT.

The gene calls are TRBV6-2 or TRBV6-3 and TRBJ2-7; D might be TRBD2 (8 bases). Trimming removed 4 bases from V and 2 bases from J, with 18 bases in between. This CDR3 is built from 16 residues. Per germline, CDR1 MNHEY and CDR2 SVGEGT. CDR3 nucleotide sequence: TGTGCCAGCAGTTCCCCAGGGGGACTAGGGGCCTACGAGCAGTACTTC. Its protein is CASSSPGGLGAYEQYF.

In this sample, this clonotype turned up many times. This chain connects TRBV12-3 or TRBV12-4 to TRBJ1-2; D call uncertain. The CDR3 length is 13 residues. V was trimmed by 4 bases and J by 2 bases, leaving 8 bases between them. The CDR3 DNA follows: TGTGCCAGCAGTTCCCAGCCCAACTATGGCTACACCTTC. As protein: CASSSQPNYGYTF.

This clonotype has a count of ten or more. The chain links TRBV12-3 or TRBV12-4 to TRBJ2-1; 10 bases map to TRBD2. The junction had 4 bases not matched to a gene; V was cut back by 0 bases and J by 8 bases. There are 15 residues in the CDR3. The CDR3, as DNA: TGTGCCAGCAGTTTAGCGCGGCTAGCGGGAGATGAGCAGTTCTTC. Encoded protein: CASSLARLAGDEQFF.

This clonotype appeared many times. V is TRBV10-3 and J is TRBJ2-3; the match to TRBD2 covers 10 bases. The CDR3 has 16 residues. CDR1 is ENHRY, CDR2 SYGVKD, per germline. The junction had 7 bases not matched to a gene; V was cut back by 6 bases and J by 1 base. The CDR3: CAISLGLARGTDTQYF. CDR3 in DNA: TGTGCCATCAGCCTGGGACTAGCGAGAGGCACAGATACGCAGTATTTT.

This clonotype was seen ten or more times. This chain joins TRBV29-1 and TRBJ1-2; tentative D call: TRBD1 (5 bases). CDR3 size: 14 residues. V was pared by 0 bases and J by 3 bases, with 11 bases between. From germline, CDR1 is SQVTM and CDR2 ANQGSEA. The CDR3 DNA reads as TGCAGCGTTGAAGATCCCAGGGAGTACTATGGCTACACCTTC. Its protein is CSVEDPREYYGYTF.

In this sample, this clonotype turned up many times. The V gene is TRBV7-9, the J gene TRBJ2-7; D gene unclear. Germline V gene data show CDR1 as SEHNR and CDR2 as FQNEAQ (reference sequence). V shed 0 bases and J shed 3 bases, with 12 bases lying between them. The CDR3 length is 15 residues. CDR3 sequence (DNA): TGTGCCAGCAGCTTAGCCTCGGGCAGGTTCTACGAGCAGTACTTC. Amino acids: CASSLASGRFYEQYF.

This clonotype was seen at least ten times. The rearrangement links TRBV5-1 to TRBJ2-7, with D possibly being TRBD1 or TRBD2 (5 bases each). Germline CDR1 is SGHRS and CDR2 is YFSETQ. With 6 bases removed from V and 6 bases from J, the gap between germline ends came to 10 bases. The CDR3 runs 11 residues. This CDR3 is CASKGETEQYF. DNA of the CDR3: TGCGCCAGCAAAGGGGAGACCGAGCAGTACTTC. Full variable domain (outside the CDR3, taken from reference TRBV5-1 and TRBJ2-7): KAGVTQTPRYLIKTRGQQVTLSCSPISGHRSVSWYQQTPGQGLQFLFEYFSETQRNKGNFPGRFSGRQFSNSRSEMNVSTLELGDSALYLCASKGETEQYFGPGTRLTVT.

The V gene is TRBV5-5, the J gene TRBJ2-7; tentative D call: TRBD2 (7 bases). V was clipped by 2 bases and J by 5 bases, with 17 bases between them. Germline V gene sequence: CDR1 SGHKS, CDR2 YYEKEE (reference sequence). The CDR3 covers 15 residues. CDR3 coding DNA: TGTGCCAGCAGCTTTTTGTGGGGGGGACAAAACGAGCAGTACTTC. Amino acids: CASSFLWGGQNEQYF. The full variable domain, with the rest looked up from reference TRBV5-5 and TRBJ2-7, is DAGVTQSPTHLIKTRGQQVTLRCSPISGHKSVSWYQQVLGQGPQFIFQYYEKEERGRGNFPDRFSARQFPNYSSELNVNALLLGDSALYLCASSFLWGGQNEQYFGPGTRLTVT.

This clonotype was counted between two and nine times. V and J are TRBV15 and TRBJ2-6; the D is unclear. This CDR3 spans 15 amino acids. Trimming shortened V by 5 bases and J by 3 bases, and 11 bases separated the two germline ends. CDR1 and CDR2 (germline): LNHNV, YYDKDF (reference sequence). Here the CDR3 DNA reads TGTGCCACCAGCTTGACCCAGTTTGGGGCCAACGTCCTGACTTTC. This translates into CATSLTQFGANVLTF.

At least ten counts were recorded for this clonotype. V gene TRBV6-6 combines with J gene TRBJ2-6; D may correspond to TRBD1 or TRBD2 (6 bases each). Germline loops: CDR1 MNHNY, CDR2 SVGAGI (reference sequence). Trimming pared 7 bases from V and 1 base from J, leaving 14 bases between. The CDR3 is 16 amino acids. CDR3 nucleotide sequence: TGTGCCAGCAACCTCCAGGGGAGGTCTGGGGCCAACGTCCTGACTTTC. Residues: CASNLQGRSGANVLTF.

This clonotype has a count of ten or more. The genes are TRBV30 and TRBJ2-1; possibly TRBD2 for D (6 bases). The CDR3 sequence is 16 residues long. The germline gives CDR1 GTSNPN, CDR2 SVGIG (reference sequence). The V gene lost 2 bases and the J gene lost 4 bases, with 18 bases spanning the gap. DNA for the CDR3: TGTGCCTGGAGTAATTACGGTAGCGGAGAGTACAATGAGCAGTTCTTC. It translates to CAWSNYGSGEYNEQFF.

This chain uses TRBV2 with TRBJ2-1, with TRBD2 identical over 14 bases. The CDR3 extends over 14 amino acids. Trimming cost V 5 bases and J 9 bases; bases outside gene matches: 3. The V gene's germline CDR1 is SNHLY and CDR2 FYNNEI. The CDR3 DNA sequence: TGTGCCAGCAGTCCGGGACTAGCGGGAGTTGAGCAGTTCTTC. Protein: CASSPGLAGVEQFF.

This rearrangement joins TRBV20-1 to TRBJ2-3; D unclear. V was trimmed by 2 bases and J by 4 bases, leaving 13 bases between them. Germline V gene data show CDR1 as DFQATT and CDR2 as SNEGSKA (reference sequence). This CDR3 region has 14 residues. The CDR3 DNA reads as TGCAGTGCTAGAAGGGCTAGTCGGGCAGATACGCAGTATTTT. This translates into CSARRASRADTQYF.

This clonotype came up many times. The rearrangement uses TRBV5-1 and TRBJ2-5, with D unclear. The CDR3 extends over 13 amino acids. CDR1 is SGHRS and CDR2 is YFSETQ in the germline V gene. The V gene lost 4 bases and the J gene lost 1 base, with 8 bases spanning the gap. The DNA for the CDR3 is TGCGCCAGCAGCAAGACGGTCCAAGAGACCCAGTACTTC. Encoded protein: CASSKTVQETQYF.

By share, this clonotype counts as medium-sized. The CDR3 DNA is TGTGCCAGCAGCTTCTCGCCGGGCGTGAACACTGAAGCTTTCTTT. Translation gives CASSFSPGVNTEAFF. The chain is built from TRBV7-9 and TRBJ1-1; the D is unclear. V lost 3 bases to trimming and J lost 0 bases, with 11 bases between them. Germline CDR1 reads SEHNR; CDR2 reads FQNEAQ (reference sequence). The CDR3 has 15 residues.

This clonotype was observed a few times. The V call is TRBV5-1, the J call TRBJ2-1, with 8 nucleotides matching TRBD1. Trimming cost V 4 bases and J 5 bases; bases outside gene matches: 8. The CDR3 has 15 amino acids. Germline V gene sequence: CDR1 SGHRS, CDR2 YFSETQ. CDR3 region: CASSHGRDRNNEQFF. CDR3 sequence (DNA): TGCGCCAGCAGCCATGGTCGGGACAGGAACAATGAGCAGTTCTTC.

Judged by abundance, this clonotype is medium-sized (0.01 to 0.1%). The rearrangement joins TRBV3-1 to TRBJ2-1; 14 nucleotides align to TRBD2. Germline V gene data show CDR1 as LGHDT and CDR2 as YNNKEL (reference sequence). V shed 1 base, J shed 8 bases, and the junction held 4 bases outside the gene matches. This CDR3 comprises 16 residues. The CDR3 bases are TGTGCCAGCAGCCAAGTTTCGACTAGCGGGAGGGATGAGCAGTTCTTC. The encoded protein is CASSQVSTSGRDEQFF.

This clonotype was counted ten times or more. The chain joins TRBV10-3 to TRBJ2-7; 10 nucleotides match TRBD2. The CDR3 runs to 16 residues. The V gene end was trimmed by 3 bases and the J gene end by 3 bases; junction bases not matched to a gene: 8. The germline CDR1 and CDR2 sequences are ENHRY and SYGVKD. The CDR3 loop is CAISDPGSGRSYEQYF. For the CDR3, the DNA is TGTGCCATCAGTGACCCGGGTAGCGGGAGGAGCTACGAGCAGTACTTC.

The genes are TRBV27 and TRBJ1-1; D remains ambiguous. The CDR3 totals 13 residues. CDR1 is MNHEY, CDR2 SMNVEV, per germline (reference sequence). Trimming cost V 6 bases and J 9 bases, with 17 bases left between them. For the CDR3, the DNA is TGTGCCAGCAGATGGGTTTCGGGTGGAAAAGCTTTCTTT. Encoded protein: CASRWVSGGKAFF.

V gene TRBV4-3 combines with J gene TRBJ1-4, with 7 bases matching TRBD1. The V gene's germline CDR1 is LGHNA and CDR2 YSLEER. V was clipped by 4 bases and J by 5 bases; unmatched bases: 10. This CDR3 contains 16 residues. The CDR3 DNA follows: TGCGCCAGCAGCCTGGGGAGGGGGCTAACAAATGAAAAACTGTTTTTT. Translation gives CASSLGRGLTNEKLFF.

This clonotype was recorded many times. This chain uses TRBV24-1 with TRBJ2-2, with D possibly TRBD2 on 5 matching bases. V was pared by 5 bases and J by 0 bases, with 12 bases between. This CDR3 contains 16 residues. Per germline, CDR1 KGHDR and CDR2 SFDVKD. CDR3 coding DNA: TGTGCCACCAGTGGTTGGACTGATACGAACACCGGGGAGCTGTTTTTT. Amino acid sequence: CATSGWTDTNTGELFF.

This clonotype was detected only a few times. The V gene is TRBV3-1, the J gene TRBJ2-1; no firm D call. The germline V gene has CDR1 LGHDT and CDR2 YNNKEL (reference sequence). V lost 4 bases and J 4 bases, leaving 11 bases between the germline ends. The CDR3 is 14 amino acids. CDR3 sequence reads: CASSLTTRYNEQFF. The CDR3 coding sequence is TGTGCCAGCAGCCTAACGACGCGGTACAATGAGCAGTTCTTC.

The V call is TRBV6-1, the J call TRBJ2-3; TRBD1 matches 9 bases. This CDR3 contains 19 residues. V dropped 3 bases and J dropped 0; count of bases not matched to a gene: 13. CDR1 is MNHNS, CDR2 SASEGT, per germline. The DNA for the CDR3 is TGTGCCAGCAGTGATTTGACAGGGGGATTCGGATATAGCACAGATACGCAGTATTTT. It is translated as CASSDLTGGFGYSTDTQYF.

This clonotype was observed at least ten times. This chain joins TRBV27 and TRBJ1-2; TRBD1 matches 8 bases. V trimming: 1 base; J trimming: 2 bases; junction bases outside the gene matches: 6. The CDR3 length is 16 residues. Looked up from germline, CDR1 is MNHEY and CDR2 is SMNVEV (reference sequence). CDR3 DNA sequence: TGTGCCAGCAGTTTATTCGGACAGGGTCGGAACTATGGCTACACCTTC. Protein sequence: CASSLFGQGRNYGYTF.

This clonotype was recorded many times. This rearrangement joins TRBV6-5 to TRBJ1-1; D is ambiguous. Germline values: CDR1 MNHEY, CDR2 SVGAGI. The V end was cut by 6 bases, the J end by 1 base, with 15 bases between. This CDR3 is 15 amino acids long. The DNA for the CDR3 is TGTGCCAGCAGACAAAAGGCTGCAGGGAACACTGAAGCTTTCTTT. This translates into CASRQKAAGNTEAFF.

This clonotype turned up a few times. The V and J genes are TRBV7-2 and TRBJ2-1; D uncertain. V was pared by 1 base and J by 7 bases, with 20 bases between. CDR1 and CDR2 (germline): SGHTA, FQGNSA. The CDR3 contains 17 residues. Written as DNA, the CDR3 is TGTGCCAGCAGCTTAGGGACCTACCGACGGACCACAAATGAGCAGTTCTTC. Residues: CASSLGTYRRTTNEQFF.

This clonotype was recorded at least ten times. The V gene is TRBV6-5, the J gene TRBJ1-1, with TRBD1 matching 9 bases. The CDR3 is 15 residues long. J lost 6 bases, V lost 6 bases, and 11 bases had no gene match. In germline, CDR1 is MNHEY, CDR2 SVGAGI. CDR3 residues: CASRHRQGGVPEAFF. For the CDR3, the DNA is TGTGCCAGCAGACACCGACAGGGGGGGGTTCCTGAAGCTTTCTTT.